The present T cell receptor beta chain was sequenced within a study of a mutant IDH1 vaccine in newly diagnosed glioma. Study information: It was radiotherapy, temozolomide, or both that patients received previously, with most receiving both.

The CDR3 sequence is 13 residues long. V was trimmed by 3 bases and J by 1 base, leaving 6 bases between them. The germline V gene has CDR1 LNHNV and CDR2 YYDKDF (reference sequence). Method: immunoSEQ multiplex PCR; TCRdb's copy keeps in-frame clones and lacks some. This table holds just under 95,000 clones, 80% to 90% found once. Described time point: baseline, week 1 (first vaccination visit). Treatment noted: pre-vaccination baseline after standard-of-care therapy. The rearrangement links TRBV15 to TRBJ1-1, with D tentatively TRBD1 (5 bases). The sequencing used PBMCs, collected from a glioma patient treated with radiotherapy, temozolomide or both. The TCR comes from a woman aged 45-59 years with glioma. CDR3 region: CATSRGPNTEAFF. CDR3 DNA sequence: TGTGCCACCAGCAGGGGACCGAACACTGAAGCTTTCTTT.